This T cell receptor beta chain is from a study of a mutant IDH1 vaccine in newly diagnosed glioma. Study details: Vaccine administration was initiated 4-6 weeks following radiotherapy alone, or with temozolomide cycles. Visit timing is recorded as week 35 for V12 and week 47 for V13. Patients' prior therapy spanned radiotherapy, temozolomide, or both; most underwent both.

Time point described: week 35, safety follow-up. Mutant IDH1 20-mer peptide, at 300 ug, made up each vaccine dose, with topical imiquimod. All eight of the vaccinations patients received fell in weeks 1, 3, 5, 7, 11, 15, 19 and 23. Here immunoSEQ multiplex PCR was the method, and the copy in TCRdb shows in-frame clones only, minus some. The data hold 50,000 to 65,000 clones, with about 86% observed a single time. With respect to this clone: Its antigen is unknown.

This CDR3 has 15 residues. Germline CDR1 SGHTS, CDR2 YDEGEE. The ends were cut back, 3 bases at V and 0 bases at J, with 13 bases in the middle. This specimen consisted of PBMCs, obtained from a glioma patient whose treatment included an IDH1 peptide vaccine. This clonotype was sampled from a man aged 40-55 years with glioma. This chain links TRBV5-8 with TRBJ2-7; perhaps D is TRBD1 or TRBD2 (6 bases each). CDR3 protein: CASSSEGGSSYEQYF. Written as DNA, the CDR3 is TGTGCCAGCAGCTCAGAGGGGGGATCCTCCTACGAGCAGTACTTC. Full variable domain (outside the CDR3, taken from reference TRBV5-8 and TRBJ2-7): EAGVTQSPTHLIKTRGQQATLRCSPISGHTSVYWYQQALGLGLQFLLWYDEGEERNRGNFPPRFSGRQFPNYSSELNVNALELEDSALYLCASSSEGGSSYEQYFGPGTRLTVT.